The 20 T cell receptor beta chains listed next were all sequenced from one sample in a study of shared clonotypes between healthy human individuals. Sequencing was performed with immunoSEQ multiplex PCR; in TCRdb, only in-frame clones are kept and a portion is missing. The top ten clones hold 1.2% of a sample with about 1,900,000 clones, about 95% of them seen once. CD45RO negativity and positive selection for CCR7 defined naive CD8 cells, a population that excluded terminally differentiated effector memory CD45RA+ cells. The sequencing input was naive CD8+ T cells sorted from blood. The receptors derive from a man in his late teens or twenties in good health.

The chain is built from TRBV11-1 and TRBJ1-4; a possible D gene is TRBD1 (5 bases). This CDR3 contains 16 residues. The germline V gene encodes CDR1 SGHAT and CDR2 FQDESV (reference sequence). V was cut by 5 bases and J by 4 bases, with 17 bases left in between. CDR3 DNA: TGTGCCAGCAGCCTAACAACAGGACCAGATAATGAAAAACTGTTTTTT. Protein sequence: CASSLTTGPDNEKLFF.

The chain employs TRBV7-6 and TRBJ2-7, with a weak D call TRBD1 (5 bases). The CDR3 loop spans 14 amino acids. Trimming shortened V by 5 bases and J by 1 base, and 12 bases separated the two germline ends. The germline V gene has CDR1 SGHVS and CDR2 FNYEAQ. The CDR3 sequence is CASSPNGASYEQYF. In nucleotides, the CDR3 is TGTGCCAGCAGCCCAAATGGGGCGTCCTACGAGCAGTACTTC.

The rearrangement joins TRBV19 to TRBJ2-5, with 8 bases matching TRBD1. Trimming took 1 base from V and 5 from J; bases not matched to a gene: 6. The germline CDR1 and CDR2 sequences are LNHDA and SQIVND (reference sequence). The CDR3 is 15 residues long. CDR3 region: CASSIGQGTTETQYF. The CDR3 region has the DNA TGTGCCAGTAGTATAGGACAGGGGACGACGGAGACCCAGTACTTC. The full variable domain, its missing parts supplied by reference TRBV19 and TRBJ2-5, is DGGITQSPKYLFRKEGQNVTLSCEQNLNHDAMYWYRQDPGQGLRLIYYSQIVNDFQKGDIAEGYSVSREKKESFPLTVTSAQKNPTAFYLCASSIGQGTTETQYFGPGTRLLVL.

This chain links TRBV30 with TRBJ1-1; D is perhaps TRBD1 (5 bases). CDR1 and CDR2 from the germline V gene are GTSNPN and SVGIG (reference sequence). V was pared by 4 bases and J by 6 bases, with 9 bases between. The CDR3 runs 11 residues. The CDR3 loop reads CAWTDKPEAFF. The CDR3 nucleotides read TGTGCCTGGACGGACAAACCTGAAGCTTTCTTT.

CDR3 in amino acids: CASSPSTGVSTEAFF. The CDR3 coding sequence is TGTGCCAGCAGTCCTTCGACAGGGGTGAGCACTGAAGCTTTCTTT. The V and J genes are TRBV27 and TRBJ1-1, with 8 bases that match TRBD1. Germline CDR1 MNHEY, CDR2 SMNVEV (reference sequence). This CDR3 has 15 residues. Trimming removed 5 bases from V and 4 bases from J; junction bases left unmatched: 9.

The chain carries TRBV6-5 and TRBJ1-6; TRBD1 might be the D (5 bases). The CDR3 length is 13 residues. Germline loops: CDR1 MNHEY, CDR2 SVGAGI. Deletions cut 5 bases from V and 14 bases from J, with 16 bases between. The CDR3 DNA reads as TGTGCCAGCAGTATCGGGACCGCGGTCACCCTCCACTTT. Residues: CASSIGTAVTLHF.

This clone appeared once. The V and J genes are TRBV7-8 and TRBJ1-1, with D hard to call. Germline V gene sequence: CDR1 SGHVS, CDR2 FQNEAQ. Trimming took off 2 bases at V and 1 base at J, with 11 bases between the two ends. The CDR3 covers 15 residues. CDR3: CASSLWGIGNTEAFF. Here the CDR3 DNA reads TGTGCCAGCAGCTTATGGGGTATCGGGAACACTGAAGCTTTCTTT.

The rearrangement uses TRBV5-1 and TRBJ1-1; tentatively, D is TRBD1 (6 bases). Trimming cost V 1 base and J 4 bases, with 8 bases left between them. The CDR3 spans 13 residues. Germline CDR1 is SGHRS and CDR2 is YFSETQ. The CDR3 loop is CASSLTGFTEAFF. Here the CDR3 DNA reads TGCGCCAGCAGCTTGACAGGGTTCACTGAAGCTTTCTTT. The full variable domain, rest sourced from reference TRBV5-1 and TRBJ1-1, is KAGVTQTPRYLIKTRGQQVTLSCSPISGHRSVSWYQQTPGQGLQFLFEYFSETQRNKGNFPGRFSGRQFSNSRSEMNVSTLELGDSALYLCASSLTGFTEAFFGQGTRLTVV.

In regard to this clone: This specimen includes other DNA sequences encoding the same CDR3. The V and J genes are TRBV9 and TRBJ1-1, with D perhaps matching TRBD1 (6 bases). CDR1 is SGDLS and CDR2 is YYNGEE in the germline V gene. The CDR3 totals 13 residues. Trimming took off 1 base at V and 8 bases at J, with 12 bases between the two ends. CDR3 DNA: TGTGCCAGCAGCGTACTAGGGCAGGGGGAAGCTTTCTTT. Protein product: CASSVLGQGEAFF.

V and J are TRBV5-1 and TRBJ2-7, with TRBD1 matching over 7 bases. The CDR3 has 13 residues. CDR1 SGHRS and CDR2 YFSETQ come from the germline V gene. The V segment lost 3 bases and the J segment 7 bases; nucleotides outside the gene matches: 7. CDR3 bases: TGCGCCAGCAGCTACTCAGGGGGACGAGAGCAGTACTTC. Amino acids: CASSYSGGREQYF.

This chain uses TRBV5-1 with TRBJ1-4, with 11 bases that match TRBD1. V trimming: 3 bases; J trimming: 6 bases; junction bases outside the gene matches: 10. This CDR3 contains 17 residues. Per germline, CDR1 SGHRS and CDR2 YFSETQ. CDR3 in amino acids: CASSWRPGQGDDEKLFF. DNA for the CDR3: TGCGCCAGCAGCTGGAGGCCGGGACAGGGGGATGATGAAAAACTGTTTTTT.

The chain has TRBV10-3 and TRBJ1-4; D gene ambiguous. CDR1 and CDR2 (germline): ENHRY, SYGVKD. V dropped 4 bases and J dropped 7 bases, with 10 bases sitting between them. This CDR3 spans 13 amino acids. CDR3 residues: CAISGELGEKLFF. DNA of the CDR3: TGTGCCATCAGTGGGGAGCTAGGTGAAAAACTGTTTTTT.

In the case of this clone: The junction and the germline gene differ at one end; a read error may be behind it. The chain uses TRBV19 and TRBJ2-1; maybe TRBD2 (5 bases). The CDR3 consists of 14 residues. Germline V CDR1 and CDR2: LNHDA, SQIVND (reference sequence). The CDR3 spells CASSIDEEADQPVF. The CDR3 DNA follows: TGTGCCAGTAGTATAGATGAGGAAGCGGACCAACCAGTCTTC.

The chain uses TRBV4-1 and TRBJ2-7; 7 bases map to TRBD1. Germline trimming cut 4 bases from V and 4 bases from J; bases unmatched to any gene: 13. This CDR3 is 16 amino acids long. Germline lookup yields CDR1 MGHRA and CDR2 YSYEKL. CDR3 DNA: TGCGCCAGCAGCCTAAAAAGGGGGCCGAGTCCGTACGAGCAGTACTTC. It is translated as CASSLKRGPSPYEQYF.

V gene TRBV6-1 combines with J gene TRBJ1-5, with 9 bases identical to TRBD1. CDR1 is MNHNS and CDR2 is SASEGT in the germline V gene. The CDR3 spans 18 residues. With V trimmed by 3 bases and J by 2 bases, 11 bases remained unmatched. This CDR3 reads CASSDLLWGQGGNQPQHF. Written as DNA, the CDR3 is TGTGCCAGCAGTGACCTCTTGTGGGGACAGGGCGGCAATCAGCCCCAGCATTTT.

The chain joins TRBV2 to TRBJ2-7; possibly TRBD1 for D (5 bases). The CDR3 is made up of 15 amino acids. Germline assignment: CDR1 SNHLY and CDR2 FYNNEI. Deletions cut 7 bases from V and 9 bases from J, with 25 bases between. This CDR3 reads CASTPGRTSVVGQYF. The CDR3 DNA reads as TGTGCCAGCACCCCTGGACGGACAAGCGTGGTCGGGCAGTACTTC. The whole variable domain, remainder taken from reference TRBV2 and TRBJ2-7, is EPEVTQTPSHQVTQMGQEVILRCVPISNHLYFYWYRQILGQKVEFLVSFYNNEISEKSEIFDDQFSVERPDGSNFTLKIRSTKLEDSAMYFCASTPGRTSVVGQYFGPGTRLTVT.

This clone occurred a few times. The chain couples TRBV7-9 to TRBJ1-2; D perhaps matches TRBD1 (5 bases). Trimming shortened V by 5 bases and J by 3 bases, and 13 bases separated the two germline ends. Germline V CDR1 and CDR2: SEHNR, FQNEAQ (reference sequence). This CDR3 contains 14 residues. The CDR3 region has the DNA TGTGCCAGCAGCCGGAGGGGTGAGGACTATGGCTACACCTTC. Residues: CASSRRGEDYGYTF. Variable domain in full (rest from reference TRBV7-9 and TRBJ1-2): DTGVSQNPRHKITKRGQNVTFRCDPISEHNRLYWYRQTLGQGPEFLTYFQNEAQLEKSRLLSDRFSAERPKGSFSTLEIQRTEQGDSAMYLCASSRRGEDYGYTFGSGTRLTVV.

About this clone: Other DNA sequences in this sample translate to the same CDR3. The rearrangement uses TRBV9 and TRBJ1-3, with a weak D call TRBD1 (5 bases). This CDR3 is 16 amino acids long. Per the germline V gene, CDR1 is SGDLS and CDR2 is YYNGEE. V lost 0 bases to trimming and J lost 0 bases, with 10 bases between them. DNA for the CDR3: TGTGCCAGCAGCGTAGATCAGGGCACCTCTGGAAACACCATATATTTT. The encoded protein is CASSVDQGTSGNTIYF.

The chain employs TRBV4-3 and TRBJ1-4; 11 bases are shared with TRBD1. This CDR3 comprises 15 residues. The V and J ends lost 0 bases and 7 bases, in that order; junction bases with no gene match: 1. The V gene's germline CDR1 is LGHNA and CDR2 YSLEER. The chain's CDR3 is CASSQDGTGGEKLFF. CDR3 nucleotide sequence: TGCGCCAGCAGCCAAGATGGGACAGGGGGTGAAAAACTGTTTTTT.

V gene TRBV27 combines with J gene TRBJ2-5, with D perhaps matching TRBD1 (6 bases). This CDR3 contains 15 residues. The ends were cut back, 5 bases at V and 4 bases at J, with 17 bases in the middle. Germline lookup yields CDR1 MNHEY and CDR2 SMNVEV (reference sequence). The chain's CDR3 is CASSLTPDSRETQYF. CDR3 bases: TGTGCCAGCAGTCTAACACCGGACAGTCGAGAGACCCAGTACTTC.